The rows below give T cell receptor beta chains drawn from one sample of a study of blood T cell repertoires in COVID-19. Generated by immunoSEQ multiplex PCR, the TCRdb table keeps only in-frame clones and is missing some. The sample includes some 370,000 clones, more than 80% of them seen just once. What was sequenced was peripheral blood. The origin of the receptors is a man in his forties with acute or convalescent COVID-19. CDR3s include the opening cysteine and the closing phenylalanine or tryptophan. The D gene is left open where the match is weak.

TRBV28	12	-	TRBJ2-2	CASSLSTGELFF	TGTGCCAGCAGCCTTAGCACCGGGGAGCTGTTTTTT
TRBV11-2	14	-	TRBJ2-5	CASSPQFLQETQYF	TGTGCCAGCAGCCCACAGTTTCTCCAAGAGACCCAGTACTTC
TRBV7-3	15	-	TRBJ1-6	CASSLGGHGDSPLHF	TGTGCCAGCAGCTTAGGCGGACATGGTGATTCACCCCTCCACTTT
TRBV29-1	14	TRBD2	TRBJ2-1	CSVVAGGSYNEQFF	TGCAGCGTTGTGGCGGGGGGCTCCTACAATGAGCAGTTCTTC
TRBV5-1	14	TRBD1	TRBJ1-1	CASSFYRGDTEAFF	TGCGCCAGCAGCTTTTACAGGGGTGACACTGAAGCTTTCTTT
TRBV18	18	TRBD1	TRBJ2-1	CASSPESTGGSSYNEQFF	TGTGCCAGCTCACCAGAATCGACAGGGGGGAGCTCCTACAATGAGCAGTTCTTC
TRBV6-5	16	-	TRBJ1-1	CASSYEPPAGSTEAFF	TGTGCCAGCAGTTACGAACCCCCGGCCGGGAGCACTGAAGCTTTCTTT
TRBV27	15	-	TRBJ2-1	CASSFIREVLNEQFF	TGTGCCAGCAGTTTTATCAGGGAGGTTTTGAATGAGCAGTTCTTC
TRBV11-2	15	-	TRBJ1-4	CASNAARGDNEKLFF	TGTGCCAGCAACGCGGCCCGGGGGGATAATGAAAAACTGTTTTTT
TRBV9	19	TRBD1	TRBJ1-3	CASSDQRGTGLGSGNTIYF	TGTGCCAGCAGCGACCAGCGGGGGACAGGGTTAGGCTCTGGAAACACCATATATTTT
TRBV7-9	14	-	TRBJ2-7	CASSLAYSGYEQYF	TGTGCCAGCAGCTTAGCCTATTCAGGCTACGAGCAGTACTTC